These 10 T cell receptor beta chains were sequenced from one sample in a study of T cells in Graves' hyperthyroidism and ophthalmopathy. Amplified TCR beta CDR3 regions came from RNA transcripts. The HTBI set primed first-round TCR CDR3 RT-PCR. TCRdb used MiXCR to reprocess the multiplex PCR reads, holding one entry per CDR3 protein. The table records 550,000 to 800,000 distinct CDR3 sequences, roughly 15% of them present only once. The specimen sequenced was blood. The receptors originated from a man between 18 and 35 years old with Graves' hyperthyroidism.

This rearrangement joins TRBV4-1 to TRBJ1-5; D gene ambiguous. CDR1 and CDR2 from the germline V gene are MGHRA and YSYEKL. Trimming pared 5 bases from V and 3 bases from J, leaving 8 bases between. The CDR3 sequence is 13 residues long. CDR3 in amino acids: CASSSAVNQPQHF. The CDR3 nucleotides are TGCGCCAGCAGCTCGGCCGTCAATCAGCCCCAGCATTTT.

This chain joins TRBV3-1 and TRBJ1-6; D is unclear. V shed 2 bases and J shed 7 bases, with 3 bases lying between them. Germline values: CDR1 LGHDT, CDR2 YNNKEL (reference sequence). CDR3 length equals 12 residues. Here the CDR3 DNA reads TGTGCCAGCAGCCAACAGAATTCACCCCTCCACTTT. Translation: CASSQQNSPLHF. Based on the CDR3 plus reference TRBV3-1 and TRBJ1-6, the full variable domain is DTAVSQTPKYLVTQMGNDKSIKCEQNLGHDTMYWYKQDSKKFLKIMFSYNNKELIINETVPNRFSPKSPDKAHLNLHINSLELGDSAVYFCASSQQNSPLHFGNGTRLTVT.

This clonotype was observed at least ten times. The chain employs TRBV28 and TRBJ2-7, with 7 bases fitting TRBD2. Germline trimming cut 3 bases from V and 5 bases from J; bases unmatched to any gene: 7. The CDR3 covers 14 residues. The germline gives CDR1 MDHEN, CDR2 SYDVKM. The CDR3 coding sequence is TGTGCCAGCAGTTTCTTGCAGGGAGGGGACGAGCAGTACTTC. Translation gives CASSFLQGGDEQYF.

This clonotype was detected only a few times. The rearrangement joins TRBV6-1 to TRBJ2-7, with 12 bases that match TRBD1. Germline CDR1 is MNHNS and CDR2 is SASEGT. V was clipped by 6 bases and J by 4 bases; unmatched bases: 10. This CDR3 has 16 amino acids. DNA of the CDR3: TGTGCCAGCAGACCGCCGGGACAGGGGGCTCTATACGAGCAGTACTTC. It translates to CASRPPGQGALYEQYF.

This clonotype has at least ten counts. The chain is built from TRBV7-9 and TRBJ2-3, with a tentative D call TRBD1 (6 bases). Germline V gene lookup returns CDR1 SEHNR and CDR2 FQNEAQ (reference sequence). The V end lost 5 bases, the J end lost 3 bases, and 15 bases lay between the germline ends. The CDR3 totals 15 residues. This chain's CDR3 is CASSARGMGTDTQYF. The CDR3 nucleotides read TGTGCCAGCAGCGCAAGGGGGATGGGAACAGATACGCAGTATTTT.

This clonotype has more than one count but fewer than ten. V usage is TRBV14 and J usage is TRBJ2-3, with 8 bases matching TRBD2. The CDR3 has 17 residues. Per germline, CDR1 SGHDN and CDR2 FVKESK. V lost 1 base to trimming and J lost 2 bases; unmatched junction nucleotides: 8. The CDR3 DNA reads as TGTGCCAGCAGCCAAGTCCTCGGGAGGGCGGACACAGATACGCAGTATTTT. Its protein product is CASSQVLGRADTDTQYF.

This clonotype was seen only a few times. V usage is TRBV11-2 and J usage is TRBJ1-1, with D possibly TRBD1 on 5 matching bases. The germline gives CDR1 SGHAT, CDR2 FQNNGV. V was cut by 3 bases and J by 6 bases, with 8 bases left in between. The CDR3 is 12 amino acids. The CDR3 DNA reads TGTGCCAGCAGCTTTAGGGGCGCTGAAGCTTTCTTT. It encodes CASSFRGAEAFF.

This clonotype was counted at least ten times. The rearrangement links TRBV12-3 or TRBV12-4 to TRBJ2-7, with 10 positions matching TRBD2. This CDR3 contains 15 residues. Trimming at V came to 5 bases and at J to 3 bases, leaving 7 bases not matched to a gene. The DNA for the CDR3 is TGTGCCAGCAGTCCTAGCGGGAGCCAGATCTACGAGCAGTACTTC. Protein sequence: CASSPSGSQIYEQYF.

The sample holds many counts of this clonotype. The chain carries TRBV28 and TRBJ1-5; 7 bases agree with TRBD1. The CDR3 extends over 19 amino acids. J lost 7 bases, V lost 3 bases, and 21 bases had no gene match. Germline V gene data show CDR1 as MDHEN and CDR2 as SYDVKM. DNA of the CDR3: TGTGCCAGCAGTTTTCCACGGGATGTTCTAGGGGGCGACGAACAGCCCCAGCATTTT. Translating it yields CASSFPRDVLGGDEQPQHF.

To note about this clonotype: Its ends do not fully match the called genes, so a read error is possible. The V call is TRBV7-2, the J call TRBJ2-7; TRBD1 aligns across 7 bases. This CDR3 spans 14 amino acids. Germline loops: CDR1 SGHTA, CDR2 FQGNSA. CDR3 sequence: CASSLGQGGYERYF. CDR3 in DNA: TGTGCCAGCAGCTTAGGACAGGGCGGCTACGAGCGGTACTTC.